The 32 T cell receptor beta chains presented below share a single source sample, sequenced in a study of blood T cell repertoires in COVID-19 (TCRdb year 2020). The library was prepared using the immunoSEQ multiplex PCR assay. TCRdb's version of the immuneACCESS table is confined to in-frame rearrangements and falls short of the full clone set. An unresolved V gene accounts for under half of the shortfall where checked; the remainder is of unknown origin. This sample gives just over 85,000 clones in total; approximately 90% of them show up just once. Roughly 9% of the sample goes to the ten largest clones. Sample: peripheral blood. These receptors came from a man between 45 and 60 years old with acute or convalescent COVID-19.

The J gene is TRBJ1-1, the V gene TRBV5-1; D remains unclear. In germline, CDR1 is SGHRS, CDR2 YFSETQ. The V end lost 5 bases, the J end lost 5 bases, and 7 bases lay between the germline ends. The CDR3 totals 11 residues. The CDR3 sequence is CASRTTTEAFF. The CDR3 DNA is TGCGCCAGCAGGACGACAACTGAAGCTTTCTTT. The whole variable domain, filled in from reference TRBV5-1 and TRBJ1-1, reads KAGVTQTPRYLIKTRGQQVTLSCSPISGHRSVSWYQQTPGQGLQFLFEYFSETQRNKGNFPGRFSGRQFSNSRSEMNVSTLELGDSALYLCASRTTTEAFFGQGTRLTVV.

The rearrangement uses TRBV5-1 and TRBJ2-3; TRBD1 matches at 8 bases. Per the germline V gene, CDR1 is SGHRS and CDR2 is YFSETQ. The CDR3 extends over 16 amino acids. V lost 3 bases to trimming and J lost 0 bases; unmatched junction nucleotides: 6. The CDR3 loop reads CASSSGTGYSTDTQYF. The CDR3 DNA reads as TGCGCCAGCAGCTCGGGGACAGGTTATAGCACAGATACGCAGTATTTT. Full variable domain (missing parts from reference TRBV5-1 and TRBJ2-3): KAGVTQTPRYLIKTRGQQVTLSCSPISGHRSVSWYQQTPGQGLQFLFEYFSETQRNKGNFPGRFSGRQFSNSRSEMNVSTLELGDSALYLCASSSGTGYSTDTQYFGPGTRLTVL.

The genes are TRBV7-2 and TRBJ2-5, with TRBD2 as a possible D gene (5 bases). Looked up from germline, CDR1 is SGHTA and CDR2 is FQGNSA. This CDR3 has 14 residues. Trimming cost V 1 base and J 4 bases, with 10 bases left between them. In DNA form, the CDR3 reads TGTGCCAGCAGCTTAGGAGGTGGAGGAGAGACCCAGTACTTC. It encodes CASSLGGGGETQYF. Drawing the rest from reference TRBV7-2 and TRBJ2-5, the complete variable domain is GAGVSQSPSNKVTEKGKDVELRCDPISGHTALYWYRQSLGQGLEFLIYFQGNSAPDKSGLPSDRFSAERTGGSVSTLTIQRTQQEDSAVYLCASSLGGGGETQYFGPGTRLLVL.

This chain links TRBV23-1 with TRBJ2-5; D gene unclear. TRBV23-1 is recorded as an ORF, its role being uncertain. V lost 3 bases and J 1 base, leaving 12 bases between the germline ends. The CDR3 spans 15 residues. The CDR3 DNA sequence: TGCGCCAGCAGTCATTCCCGACAACCCCAAGAGACCCAGTACTTC. Translation: CASSHSRQPQETQYF.

V gene TRBV19 combines with J gene TRBJ2-6; D gene ambiguous. From germline, CDR1 is LNHDA and CDR2 SQIVND (reference sequence). V lost 3 bases and J lost 0, with 6 bases in between. The CDR3 is 15 residues long. CDR3 sequence: CASSISVSGANVLTF. The CDR3 bases are TGTGCCAGTAGTATTTCCGTCTCTGGGGCCAACGTCCTGACTTTC.

This chain links TRBV5-1 with TRBJ2-2, with D unresolved. Trimming removed 0 bases from V and 4 bases from J, with 4 bases in between. CDR1 is SGHRS and CDR2 is YFSETQ in the germline V gene. CDR3 size: 13 residues. The CDR3 DNA is TGCGCCAGCAGCTTGGGCAGCACCGGGGAGCTGTTTTTT. Translation: CASSLGSTGELFF.

The rearrangement uses TRBV28 and TRBJ2-2, with D possibly TRBD2 on 5 matching bases. The CDR3 is 16 residues long. The germline V and J ends were trimmed by 8 bases and 0 bases, with 16 bases remaining between them. Germline CDR1 is MDHEN and CDR2 is SYDVKM. In DNA form, the CDR3 reads TGTGCCAGCCCCCCGGAAGGAGCGGCGAACACCGGGGAGCTGTTTTTT. This sequence encodes CASPPEGAANTGELFF.

This clone was recorded only once. J is TRBJ2-5 and V is TRBV7-9; TRBD2 agrees at 10 bases. The germline V gene encodes CDR1 SEHNR and CDR2 FQNEAQ (reference sequence). This CDR3 spans 14 amino acids. V lost 6 bases and J lost 4; bases outside the gene matches: 5. CDR3 nucleotides: TGTGCCAGCAGGCTAGCGGGGGAGCTAGAGACCCAGTACTTC. The encoded protein is CASRLAGELETQYF.

The V and J genes are TRBV14 and TRBJ2-7; 9 bases line up with TRBD2. The CDR3 is 15 amino acids. Germline V gene sequence: CDR1 SGHDN, CDR2 FVKESK. Trimming at V came to 4 bases and at J to 2 bases, leaving 6 bases not matched to a gene. CDR3 in amino acids: CASSRGTSPAYEQYV. CDR3 coding DNA: TGTGCCAGCAGCCGCGGGACTAGCCCGGCCTACGAGCAGTACGTC.

The chain links TRBV5-1 to TRBJ1-4, with TRBD1 matching 7 bases. Germline assignment: CDR1 SGHRS and CDR2 YFSETQ. After removal of 4 bases from V and 2 bases from J, the junction contained 8 bases not matched to a gene. This CDR3 comprises 16 residues. The CDR3 loop reads CASSPGQYFTNEKLFF. DNA for the CDR3: TGCGCCAGCAGCCCGGGACAGTATTTCACTAATGAAAAACTGTTTTTT.

V is TRBV19 and J is TRBJ1-6, with TRBD1 matching 9 bases. Germline trimming cut 3 bases from V and 9 bases from J; bases unmatched to any gene: 3. Germline values: CDR1 LNHDA, CDR2 SQIVND (reference sequence). The CDR3 covers 14 residues. The CDR3 sequence is CASSIQQGASPLHF. CDR3 sequence (DNA): TGTGCCAGTAGTATTCAACAGGGGGCTTCACCCCTCCACTTT.

The chain is built from TRBV7-9 and TRBJ1-3; D gene ambiguous. With 5 bases removed from V and 0 bases from J, the gap between germline ends came to 5 bases. The CDR3 is made up of 13 amino acids. Germline V gives CDR1 SEHNR, CDR2 FQNEAQ (reference sequence). CDR3 region: CASSLLSGNTIYF. The CDR3 region has the DNA TGTGCCAGCAGCCTCCTCTCTGGAAACACCATATATTTT.

The chain recombines TRBV7-9 with TRBJ1-2; TRBD1 is a possible D gene (6 bases). Trimming stripped 4 bases from V and 8 bases from J, with 14 bases between. CDR1 is SEHNR, CDR2 FQNEAQ, per germline (reference sequence). The CDR3 runs to 13 residues. The CDR3 here is CASSSLGGAGYTF. CDR3 sequence (DNA): TGTGCCAGCAGCTCCCTGGGGGGGGCCGGCTACACCTTC.

The rearrangement uses TRBV19 and TRBJ1-1, with no clear D. From germline, CDR1 is LNHDA and CDR2 SQIVND (reference sequence). Trimming shortened V by 6 bases and J by 1 base, and 9 bases separated the two germline ends. The CDR3 has 13 amino acids. The CDR3 spells CASSRMRNTEAFF. The CDR3 DNA follows: TGTGCCAGTAGCCGCATGAGGAACACTGAAGCTTTCTTT.

This chain connects TRBV7-2 to TRBJ2-1; a possible D gene is TRBD1 (5 bases). The V gene lost 5 bases and the J gene lost 7 bases, with 21 bases spanning the gap. CDR3 length equals 16 residues. The germline gives CDR1 SGHTA, CDR2 FQGNSA. CDR3 in DNA: TGTGCCAGCAGCCCACCGGGCCGTGGGGCTCAGAATGAGCAGTTCTTC. This codes for CASSPPGRGAQNEQFF.

The gene calls are TRBV25-1 and TRBJ1-4; D uncertain. The CDR3 runs 16 residues. The V end lost 2 bases, the J end lost 0 bases, and 10 bases lay between the germline ends. Looked up from germline, CDR1 is MGHDK and CDR2 is SYGVNS. CDR3 in DNA: TGTGCCAGCAGTGAAGGTGGGCGAGCAACTAATGAAAAACTGTTTTTT. This codes for CASSEGGRATNEKLFF.

The rearrangement uses TRBV3-1 (or the pseudogene TRBV3-2) and TRBJ2-2; 10 bases match TRBD2. The V segment lost 5 bases and the J segment 7 bases; nucleotides outside the gene matches: 7. In germline, CDR1 is LGHDT, CDR2 YNNKEL (reference sequence). This CDR3 is 15 amino acids long. The chain's CDR3 is CASSETSGAGGELFF. The CDR3, as DNA: TGTGCCAGCAGCGAAACTAGCGGGGCGGGCGGGGAGCTGTTTTTT.

Worth noting for this clone: The same CDR3 arises from other DNA sequences in this sample as well. The CDR3 loop reads CASSPRQGQGEKLFF. CDR3 DNA sequence: TGTGCCAGCTCGCCTAGACAGGGCCAGGGGGAAAAACTGTTTTTT. The genes are TRBV18 and TRBJ1-4; 7 nucleotides agree with TRBD1. Germline V gene lookup returns CDR1 KGHSH and CDR2 LQKENI. This CDR3 comprises 15 residues. With V trimmed by 6 bases and J by 8 bases, 12 bases remained unmatched.

V usage is TRBV11-2 and J usage is TRBJ2-2; the D is unclear. Per germline, CDR1 SGHAT and CDR2 FQNNGV. Trimming shortened V by 5 bases and J by 5 bases, and 18 bases separated the two germline ends. This CDR3 is 16 amino acids long. The CDR3 sequence is CASSAVPPARTGELFF. Here the CDR3 DNA reads TGTGCCAGCAGCGCGGTCCCACCCGCGAGGACCGGGGAGCTGTTTTTT.

This clone was recorded a few times. This chain joins TRBV7-3 and TRBJ1-1; D gene ambiguous. The V end lost 4 bases, the J end lost 0 bases, and 6 bases lay between the germline ends. CDR1 and CDR2 from the germline V gene are SGHTA and FQGTGA. This CDR3 contains 13 residues. The CDR3 sequence: CASSSSVNTEAFF. CDR3 bases: TGTGCCAGCAGCTCCTCGGTGAACACTGAAGCTTTCTTT.

The rearrangement joins TRBV9 to TRBJ2-1, with 11 bases lining up with TRBD2. The CDR3 totals 16 residues. J lost 9 bases, V lost 3 bases, and 11 bases had no gene match. Germline CDR1 reads SGDLS; CDR2 reads YYNGEE. CDR3 nucleotide sequence: TGTGCCAGCAGCGCCCTGTTAGCGGGGGGGCAACGTGAGCAGTTCTTC. Translation gives CASSALLAGGQREQFF.

The rearrangement joins TRBV6-5 to TRBJ1-2, with D perhaps matching TRBD1 (5 bases). The CDR3 is 14 residues long. Trimming pared 4 bases from V and 2 bases from J, leaving 11 bases between. Germline V CDR1 and CDR2: MNHEY, SVGAGI. The chain's CDR3 is CASSLRGMNYGYTF. CDR3 nucleotides: TGTGCCAGCAGTTTAAGGGGAATGAACTATGGCTACACCTTC.

The rearrangement links TRBV3-1 (or the pseudogene TRBV3-2) to TRBJ2-5; 9 bases are a match to TRBD2. The CDR3 is 14 amino acids. Trimming took 11 bases from V and 2 from J; bases not matched to a gene: 9. Germline V CDR1 and CDR2: LGHDT, YNNKEL (reference sequence). Written as DNA, the CDR3 is TGTGCCGCTCTGGCTAGCGGGATACAAGAGACCCAGTACTTC. Amino acid sequence: CAALASGIQETQYF.

The chain joins TRBV20-1 to TRBJ2-7; D is ambiguous. The CDR3 length is 11 residues. Germline V lookup: CDR1 DFQATT, CDR2 SNEGSKA (reference sequence). The germline V and J ends were trimmed by 7 bases and 3 bases, with 10 bases remaining between them. This CDR3 reads CSVIPGYEQYF. The CDR3 coding sequence is TGCAGTGTCATCCCAGGCTACGAGCAGTACTTC.

The chain carries TRBV7-2 and TRBJ1-3; a weak D match, TRBD1 (6 bases). Germline V gene data show CDR1 as SGHTA and CDR2 as FQGNSA. V gave up 4 bases and J gave up 1 base, with 8 bases separating them. CDR3 length: 14 residues. CDR3 sequence reads: CASSSTGSGNTIYF. In nucleotides, the CDR3 is TGTGCCAGCAGCTCTACAGGGTCTGGAAACACCATATATTTT.

The chain joins TRBV30 to TRBJ2-1, with D unresolved. V lost 0 bases and J lost 6, with 9 bases in between. CDR3 length: 13 residues. Germline values: CDR1 GTSNPN, CDR2 SVGIG (reference sequence). CDR3 bases: TGTGCCTGGAGTGTAGCCGTAGCCAATGAGCAGTTCTTC. Translated: CAWSVAVANEQFF.

The rearrangement uses TRBV6-5 and TRBJ1-5; TRBD1 is a possible D gene (5 bases). The V end was cut by 11 bases, the J end by 4 bases, with 15 bases between. Germline CDR1 is MNHEY and CDR2 is SVGAGI. The CDR3 consists of 13 residues. CDR3 amino acids: CAVGPGGNQPQHF. CDR3 nucleotide sequence: TGTGCCGTCGGTCCGGGGGGGAATCAGCCCCAGCATTTT.

This chain links TRBV29-1 with TRBJ1-2; 7 bases match TRBD1. The V gene end was trimmed by 4 bases and the J gene end by 4 bases; junction bases not matched to a gene: 6. Germline CDR1 SQVTM, CDR2 ANQGSEA. The CDR3 length is 13 residues. The CDR3 bases are TGCAGCGTTGTCTACAGGGGCGGCTATGGCTACACCTTC. It encodes CSVVYRGGYGYTF. The variable domain in full, completed from reference TRBV29-1 and TRBJ1-2, reads SAVISQKPSRDICQRGTSLTIQCQVDSQVTMMFWYRQQPGQSLTLIATANQGSEATYESGFVIDKFPISRPNLTFSTLTVSNMSPEDSSIYLCSVVYRGGYGYTFGSGTRLTVV.

V usage is TRBV19 and J usage is TRBJ2-3, with D perhaps TRBD1 (6 bases). CDR3 size: 15 residues. V dropped 5 bases and J dropped 2 bases, with 14 bases sitting between them. Germline CDR1 reads LNHDA; CDR2 reads SQIVND (reference sequence). The CDR3 nucleotides read TGTGCCAGTAGTGTCCCGGACAGATCCACAGATACGCAGTATTTT. As protein: CASSVPDRSTDTQYF.

This rearrangement joins TRBV29-1 to TRBJ1-1; 7 bases agree with TRBD1. Germline trimming cut 6 bases from V and 1 base from J; bases unmatched to any gene: 5. The CDR3 sequence is 13 residues long. Germline V lookup: CDR1 SQVTM, CDR2 ANQGSEA. CDR3 sequence: CSVAGGKNTEAFF. The CDR3 region has the DNA TGCAGCGTGGCAGGGGGAAAGAACACTGAAGCTTTCTTT.

The chain has TRBV5-1 and TRBJ1-2, with 10 bases that match TRBD1. The V segment lost 3 bases and the J segment 3 bases; nucleotides outside the gene matches: 5. The CDR3 sequence is 15 residues long. Germline V CDR1 and CDR2: SGHRS, YFSETQ. The CDR3 is CASSSTGTGDYGYTF. The CDR3 coding sequence is TGCGCCAGCAGCTCCACCGGGACAGGGGACTATGGCTACACCTTC.

The V gene is TRBV2, the J gene TRBJ2-1, with 12 bases matching TRBD2. The V gene end was trimmed by 6 bases and the J gene end by 8 bases; junction bases not matched to a gene: 11. The CDR3 spans 16 residues. The germline CDR1 and CDR2 sequences are SNHLY and FYNNEI. CDR3 sequence (DNA): TGTGCCAGCAGATCGTCTAGCGGGGGGGCCGTCGATGAGCAGTTCTTC. It encodes CASRSSSGGAVDEQFF.